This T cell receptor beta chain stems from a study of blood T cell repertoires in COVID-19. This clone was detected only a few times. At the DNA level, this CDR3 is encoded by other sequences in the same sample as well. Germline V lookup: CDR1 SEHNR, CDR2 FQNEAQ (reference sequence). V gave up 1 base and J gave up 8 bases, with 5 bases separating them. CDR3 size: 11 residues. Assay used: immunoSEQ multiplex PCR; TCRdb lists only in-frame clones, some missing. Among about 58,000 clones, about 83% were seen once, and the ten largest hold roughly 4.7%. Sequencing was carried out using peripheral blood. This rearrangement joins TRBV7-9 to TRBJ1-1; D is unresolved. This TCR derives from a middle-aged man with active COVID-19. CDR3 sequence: CASSLGVEAFF. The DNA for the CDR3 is TGTGCCAGCAGCTTAGGAGTGGAAGCTTTCTTT.